What follows are 19 T cell receptor beta chains derived from one specimen sequenced in a study of T cells in Graves' hyperthyroidism and ophthalmopathy. Amplified regions were TCR beta CDR3 sequences from RNA transcripts. First-round RT-PCR targeting the TCR CDR3 was performed with the HTBI primer set. Using its own MiXCR run on the multiplex PCR reads, TCRdb lists one record per CDR3 protein. Of about half a million distinct CDR3 sequences in the sample, 15% to 20% were seen once. Sequences were obtained from blood. These receptors originate from a middle-aged man with Graves' ophthalmopathy.

This clonotype was picked up many times. This chain's CDR3 is CASSLDRSSTDTQYF. The CDR3 nucleotides are TGTGCCAGCAGCTTAGATCGATCGTCGACAGATACGCAGTATTTT. This chain links TRBV7-2 with TRBJ2-3; unclear D gene. Germline V lookup: CDR1 SGHTA, CDR2 FQGNSA. The CDR3 runs 15 residues. Trimming stripped 1 base from V and 3 bases from J, with 11 bases between.

This clonotype showed up just a few times. The CDR3 is CAWSVLGIMNTEAFF. CDR3 nucleotides: TGTGCCTGGAGTGTACTAGGTATCATGAACACTGAAGCTTTCTTT. The chain carries TRBV30 and TRBJ1-1, with D unclear. Germline values: CDR1 GTSNPN, CDR2 SVGIG (reference sequence). The CDR3 has 15 residues. Trimming removed 0 bases at V and 0 bases at J, with 11 bases between.

This chain uses TRBV20-1 with TRBJ2-5, with 10 bases identical to TRBD2. The CDR3 consists of 14 residues. J gave up 1 base and V 6 bases, and 5 bases lay outside the gene matches. Germline CDR1 is DFQATT and CDR2 is SNEGSKA (reference sequence). CDR3 residues: CSAQRTSGQETQYF. CDR3 coding DNA: TGCAGTGCCCAAAGGACTAGCGGCCAAGAGACCCAGTACTTC.

A word on this clonotype: A much larger clone differs by one base, so this may be a read error. It is likely a read error, because the conserved phenylalanine at the end of the CDR3 is missing. The chain combines TRBV2 with TRBJ2-1; possible D gene TRBD1, 6 bases. V lost 11 bases to trimming and J lost 0 bases, with 17 bases between them. CDR1 SNHLY and CDR2 FYNNEI come from the germline V gene. The CDR3 consists of 15 residues. CDR3 nucleotide sequence: TGTGCCTCTCTCGGCCAGGGGAGCTCCTACAATGAGCAGTTCTCC. Protein: CASLGQGSSYNEQFS.

Ten or more counts support this clonotype. V is TRBV28 and J is TRBJ2-3; D may be TRBD2 (7 bases). The germline V and J ends were trimmed by 5 bases and 5 bases, with 17 bases remaining between them. The CDR3 is 15 amino acids. Looked up from germline, CDR1 is MDHEN and CDR2 is SYDVKM. CDR3 protein: CASSGGGRSLDTQYF. In nucleotides, the CDR3 is TGTGCCAGCAGTGGCGGGGGCAGGTCCCTAGATACGCAGTATTTT. Supplemented by reference TRBV28 and TRBJ2-3, the full variable domain reads DVKVTQSSRYLVKRTGEKVFLECVQDMDHENMFWYRQDPGLGLRLIYFSYDVKMKEKGDIPEGYSVSREKKERFSLILESASTNQTSMYLCASSGGGRSLDTQYFGPGTRLTVL.

This CDR3 reads CAWSGIVGGGETQYF. The CDR3 DNA follows: TGTGCCTGGAGTGGGATCGTGGGGGGTGGGGAGACCCAGTACTTC. This sequence joins TRBV30 and TRBJ2-5, with a possible D match to TRBD2 (6 bases). CDR3 length equals 15 residues. Germline assignment: CDR1 GTSNPN and CDR2 SVGIG (reference sequence). V lost 1 base and J 5 bases, leaving 17 bases between the germline ends.

This clonotype was counted ten times or more. The chain uses TRBV2 and TRBJ1-2, with D uncertain. CDR1 and CDR2 from the germline V gene are SNHLY and FYNNEI. Trimming removed 5 bases from V and 4 bases from J, with 8 bases in between. The CDR3 is 12 residues long. CDR3 amino acids: CASSSDPYGYTF. DNA of the CDR3: TGTGCCAGCAGTTCAGACCCCTATGGCTACACCTTC.

This clonotype was recorded many times. This sequence joins TRBV30 and TRBJ1-2, with D possibly being TRBD1 (5 bases). The CDR3 runs 13 residues. Germline V gene lookup returns CDR1 GTSNPN and CDR2 SVGIG (reference sequence). The CDR3 nucleotides read TGTGCGCTGGGTACAGGAGGGATCTATGGCTACACCTTC. It codes for CALGTGGIYGYTF.

Only a few counts were recorded for this clonotype. This chain joins TRBV7-8 and TRBJ2-3, with 14 bases identical to TRBD2. CDR3 size: 24 residues. Unmatched junction bases numbered 23, after V lost 3 bases and J lost 0 bases. Looked up from germline, CDR1 is SGHVS and CDR2 is FQNEAQ. This CDR3 is CASSFVAGLAGDGSVWSSTDTQYF. CDR3 in DNA: TGTGCCAGCAGCTTTGTCGCGGGACTAGCGGGAGACGGAAGCGTATGGTCTAGCACAGATACGCAGTATTTT. The full variable domain, its missing parts supplied by reference TRBV7-8 and TRBJ2-3, is GAGVSQSPRYKVAKRGQDVALRCDPISGHVSLFWYQQALGQGPEFLTYFQNEAQLDKSGLPSDRFFAERPEGSVSTLKIQRTQQEDSAVYLCASSFVAGLAGDGSVWSSTDTQYFGPGTRLTVL.

Details on this clonotype: In this CDR3 the conserved last residue, phenylalanine or tryptophan, is missing, so a read error is likely. The chain joins TRBV5-1 to TRBJ2-1; 8 positions agree with TRBD2. Trimming cost V 4 bases and J 0 bases; bases outside gene matches: 6. Germline CDR1 SGHRS, CDR2 YFSETQ. The CDR3 extends over 16 amino acids. The CDR3 region has the DNA TGCGCCAGCAGCCTAACCGGGACTAGCTCCTACAATGAGCAGTTCCTC. This translates into CASSLTGTSSYNEQFL.

On this clonotype: This may come from a read error, since a much larger clone is one base off. The CDR3 ends on some other residue instead of the conserved phenylalanine or tryptophan, so this is likely a read error. The gene calls are TRBV7-2 and TRBJ2-7; the D is unclear. CDR3 size: 11 residues. In germline, CDR1 is SGHTA, CDR2 FQGNSA. Trimming stripped 5 bases from V and 3 bases from J, with 5 bases between. CDR3: CASSGNYEQYL. The CDR3 DNA follows: TGTGCCAGCAGCGGGAACTACGAGCAGTACCTC.

This clonotype appeared a few times. The chain employs TRBV3-1 and TRBJ2-3; D may be TRBD1 or TRBD2 (5 bases each). There are 17 residues in the CDR3. The germline V gene encodes CDR1 LGHDT and CDR2 YNNKEL (reference sequence). V gave up 4 bases and J gave up 5 bases, with 22 bases separating them. The CDR3 region is CASSRAGVWGSVDTQYF. The CDR3 DNA is TGTGCCAGCAGCCGTGCAGGAGTTTGGGGGTCGGTAGATACGCAGTATTTT.

This clonotype has a count of ten or more. This chain joins TRBV7-3 and TRBJ2-5; D possibly corresponds to TRBD2 (5 bases). V lost 0 bases and J 5 bases, leaving 13 bases between the germline ends. CDR3 length equals 15 residues. CDR1 SGHTA and CDR2 FQGTGA come from the germline V gene. The CDR3 coding sequence is TGTGCCAGCAGCTTAACGGGCGGAGGTTTGGAGACCCAGTACTTC. It translates to CASSLTGGGLETQYF.

The chain links TRBV6-1 to TRBJ2-7, with TRBD1 as a possible D gene (6 bases). V lost 6 bases, J lost 3 bases, and 9 bases lay in between. CDR1 MNHNS and CDR2 SASEGT come from the germline V gene. The CDR3 runs to 12 residues. CDR3 residues: CASRMTGYEQYF. The CDR3 DNA sequence: TGTGCCAGCAGGATGACAGGCTACGAGCAGTACTTC.

The table lists this clonotype with a few counts. The V and J genes are TRBV5-1 and TRBJ1-2, with TRBD1 matching over 8 bases. V gave up 5 bases and J gave up 5 bases; unmatched junction bases: 8. Germline loops: CDR1 SGHRS, CDR2 YFSETQ. This CDR3 region has 14 residues. CDR3: CASSGQGAVYGYTF. In DNA form, the CDR3 reads TGCGCCAGCAGTGGACAGGGAGCCGTTTATGGCTACACCTTC.

This clonotype was picked up a small number of times. This chain uses TRBV20-1 with TRBJ2-1; TRBD2 matches 11 bases. The V gene end was trimmed by 6 bases and the J gene end by 3 bases; junction bases not matched to a gene: 7. The germline V gene has CDR1 DFQATT and CDR2 SNEGSKA (reference sequence). There are 15 residues in the CDR3. The CDR3 reads CSAAGTSGLYNEQFF. As DNA, the CDR3 is TGCAGTGCGGCCGGGACTAGCGGCCTCTACAATGAGCAGTTCTTC.

This clonotype was detected many times. The rearrangement links TRBV27 to TRBJ2-7; D possibly corresponds to TRBD1 (6 bases). Per germline, CDR1 MNHEY and CDR2 SMNVEV (reference sequence). This CDR3 spans 12 amino acids. Trimming took off 6 bases at V and 6 bases at J, with 12 bases between the two ends. For the CDR3, the DNA is TGTGCCAGCAGGAAAGGGGGTGGCGAGCAGTACTTC. Translation gives CASRKGGGEQYF.

Only a few counts were recorded for this clonotype. V usage is TRBV2 and J usage is TRBJ1-6; 7 nucleotides align to TRBD1. Germline CDR1 reads SNHLY; CDR2 reads FYNNEI. The V and J ends lost 6 bases and 7 bases, in that order; junction bases with no gene match: 9. There are 15 residues in the CDR3. The CDR3 loop is CASRERGQQNSPLHF. CDR3 DNA sequence: TGTGCCAGCAGGGAAAGGGGACAGCAAAATTCACCCCTCCACTTT.

The chain recombines TRBV19 with TRBJ1-1; TRBD1 aligns across 7 bases. The V gene end was trimmed by 5 bases and the J gene end by 3 bases; junction bases not matched to a gene: 9. Germline CDR1 is LNHDA and CDR2 is SQIVND (reference sequence). The CDR3 runs 15 residues. In DNA form, the CDR3 reads TGTGCCAGTAGTTACAGGGGCCAAGTCTACACTGAAGCTTTCTTT. Protein sequence: CASSYRGQVYTEAFF.